The 12 T cell receptor beta chains presented below share a single source sample, sequenced in a study of OX40 agonist ivuxolimab in advanced cancers. The data were produced by immunoSEQ multiplex PCR, yet TCRdb's version contains in-frame clones alone and is incomplete. Altogether 50,000 to 70,000 clones are present, approximately 83% being singletons, with the ten largest covering roughly 12%. The sequencing here drew on CD4+ or CD8+ T cells sorted from blood, taken in a trial of the OX40 agonist ivuxolimab. These receptors all come from an adult with an advanced solid tumor such as melanoma, head and neck, liver or kidney cancer.

The CDR3 reads CASSLRMDRSNQPQHF. Here the CDR3 DNA reads TGTGCCAGCAGTTTACGGATGGACAGAAGCAATCAGCCCCAGCATTTT. The chain combines TRBV27 with TRBJ1-5; tentative D call: TRBD1 (6 bases). The V and J ends lost 2 bases and 1 base respectively, with 12 bases between them. This CDR3 spans 16 amino acids. Germline assignment: CDR1 MNHEY and CDR2 SMNVEV (reference sequence).

The V gene is TRBV16, the J gene TRBJ2-5; D assignment may be TRBD1 or TRBD2 (6 bases each). Germline loops: CDR1 KGHSY, CDR2 FQNENV. There are 16 residues in the CDR3. Trimming took 2 bases from V and 2 from J, leaving 15 bases between them. CDR3 DNA sequence: TGTGCCAGCAGCCAACCAATCCGGGGGCCTCAAGAGACCCAGTACTTC. This sequence encodes CASSQPIRGPQETQYF. The full variable domain, completed using reference TRBV16 and TRBJ2-5, is GEEVAQTPKHLVRGEGQKAKLYCAPIKGHSYVFWYQQVLKNEFKFLISFQNENVFDETGMPKERFSAKCLPNSPCSLEIQATKLEDSAVYFCASSQPIRGPQETQYFGPGTRLLVL.

This clone is termed large. The chain has TRBV5-5 and TRBJ1-1; D not resolved. The CDR3 loop spans 15 amino acids. V gave up 1 base and J gave up 1 base, with 11 bases separating them. Germline V gene lookup returns CDR1 SGHKS and CDR2 YYEKEE (reference sequence). Here the CDR3 DNA reads TGTGCCAGCAGCTTGTTCTGGCAGAAGAACACTGAAGCTTTCTTT. It translates to CASSLFWQKNTEAFF. Full variable domain (outside the CDR3, taken from reference TRBV5-5 and TRBJ1-1): DAGVTQSPTHLIKTRGQQVTLRCSPISGHKSVSWYQQVLGQGPQFIFQYYEKEERGRGNFPDRFSARQFPNYSSELNVNALLLGDSALYLCASSLFWQKNTEAFFGQGTRLTVV.

The rearrangement uses TRBV5-4 and TRBJ2-5; weak D call: TRBD2 (7 bases). CDR1 and CDR2 from the germline V gene are SGHNT and YYREEE (reference sequence). Trimming stripped 4 bases from V and 5 bases from J, with 15 bases between. The CDR3 spans 14 residues. Here the CDR3 reads CASSVWGGAETQYF. CDR3 DNA sequence: TGTGCCAGCAGCGTCTGGGGGGGCGCGGAGACCCAGTACTTC.

The V gene is TRBV28, the J gene TRBJ1-5, with 8 nucleotides matching TRBD1. V was pared by 5 bases and J by 4 bases, with 7 bases of the junction left unmatched. Germline assignment: CDR1 MDHEN and CDR2 SYDVKM. The CDR3 is 15 residues long. The CDR3 region is CASSRTGLSNQPQHF. The DNA for the CDR3 is TGTGCCAGCAGTAGGACAGGGTTGTCAAATCAGCCCCAGCATTTT.

The chain couples TRBV5-1 to TRBJ2-1, with D hard to call. This CDR3 is built from 13 residues. Per germline, CDR1 SGHRS and CDR2 YFSETQ. V was shortened by 0 bases and J by 4 bases, with 5 bases between the two germline ends. CDR3 in amino acids: CASSLDGYNEQFF. The CDR3 region has the DNA TGCGCCAGCAGCTTGGACGGTTACAATGAGCAGTTCTTC.

V and J are TRBV4-2 and TRBJ2-1; D gene ambiguous. The CDR3 runs 12 residues. Germline values: CDR1 LGHNA, CDR2 YNFKEQ. Trimming cost V 0 bases and J 9 bases, with 6 bases left between them. In DNA, the CDR3 is TGTGCCAGCAGCCAAGATGGGGTTGAGCAGTTCTTC. Amino acids: CASSQDGVEQFF.

The V gene is TRBV2, the J gene TRBJ1-2; D is unresolved. This CDR3 spans 11 amino acids. V was pared by 10 bases and J by 2 bases, with 8 bases between. Germline V CDR1 and CDR2: SNHLY, FYNNEI. This chain's CDR3 is CAMGSNYGYTF. CDR3 bases: TGTGCCATGGGGAGCAACTATGGCTACACCTTC.

This chain uses TRBV27 with TRBJ1-2; TRBD1 matches at 7 bases. The CDR3 extends over 15 amino acids. The germline V gene encodes CDR1 MNHEY and CDR2 SMNVEV (reference sequence). V shed 3 bases, J shed 5 bases, and the junction held 9 bases outside the gene matches. CDR3 sequence (DNA): TGTGCCAGCAGTTTCCAGGGGGGGGGCTTATATGGCTACACCTTC. As protein: CASSFQGGGLYGYTF.

This clone was recorded only once. The J gene is TRBJ2-1, the V gene TRBV9; TRBD1 might be the D (5 bases). The CDR3 is 11 amino acids. V lost 1 base and J 10 bases, leaving 6 bases between the germline ends. Per germline, CDR1 SGDLS and CDR2 YYNGEE. The CDR3 nucleotides read TGTGCCAGCAGCGTATCAGGGGAGCAGTTCTTC. Protein: CASSVSGEQFF.

This sequence joins TRBV10-3 and TRBJ2-2; D is unclear. This CDR3 comprises 15 residues. Trimming cost V 5 bases and J 0 bases, with 10 bases left between them. Per the germline V gene, CDR1 is ENHRY and CDR2 is SYGVKD. The CDR3 DNA sequence: TGTGCCATCAGTAAGGACGGTACGAACACCGGGGAGCTGTTTTTT. Protein sequence: CAISKDGTNTGELFF.

The chain uses TRBV19 and TRBJ1-1; 9 nucleotides match TRBD1. The CDR3 runs 13 residues. V lost 5 bases to trimming and J lost 5 bases; unmatched junction nucleotides: 3. Germline-derived CDR1 and CDR2 are LNHDA and SQIVND (reference sequence). CDR3 in DNA: TGTGCCAGTAGTCCACAGGGGGCTACTGAAGCTTTCTTT. It yields the protein CASSPQGATEAFF.